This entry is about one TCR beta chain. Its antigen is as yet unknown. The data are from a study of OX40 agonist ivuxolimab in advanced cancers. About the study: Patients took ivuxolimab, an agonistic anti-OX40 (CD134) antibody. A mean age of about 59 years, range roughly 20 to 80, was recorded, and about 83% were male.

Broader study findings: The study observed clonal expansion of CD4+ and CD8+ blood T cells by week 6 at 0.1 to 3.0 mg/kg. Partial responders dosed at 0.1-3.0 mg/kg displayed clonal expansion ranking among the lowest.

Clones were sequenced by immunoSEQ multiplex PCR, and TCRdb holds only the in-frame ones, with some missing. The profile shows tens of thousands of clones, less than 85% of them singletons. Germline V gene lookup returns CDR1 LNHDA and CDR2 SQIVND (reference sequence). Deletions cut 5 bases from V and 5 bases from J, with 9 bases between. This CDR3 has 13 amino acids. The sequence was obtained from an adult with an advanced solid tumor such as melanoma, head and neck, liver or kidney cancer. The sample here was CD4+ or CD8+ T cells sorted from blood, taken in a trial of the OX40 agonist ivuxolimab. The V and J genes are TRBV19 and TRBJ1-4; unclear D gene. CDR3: CASSLNKNEKLFF. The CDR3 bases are TGTGCCAGTAGTCTGAATAAGAATGAAAAACTGTTTTTT.